Shown below are 13 T cell receptor beta chains from a single sample sequenced in a study of cytotoxic CD8 clonotypes in ibrutinib-treated CLL. The table came from immunoSEQ multiplex PCR; TCRdb's copy has only in-frame clones and leaves some out. The sample shows about 200,000 clones, over 65% of them seen only once. The sequencing here drew on PBMCs, taken after 12 months of ibrutinib treatment. The receptor set was obtained from a human donor with chronic lymphocytic leukemia.

The J gene is TRBJ1-5, the V gene TRBV21-1; the table's D call of TRBD1 was not tested on the DNA. TRBV21-1 is reported as a pseudogene. The CDR3 has 16 amino acids. The CDR3 reads CASSSPTGGGSQPQHF. The CDR3 nucleotides are TGTGCCAGCAGCAGTCCGACAGGGGGGGGAAGTCAGCCCCAGCATTTT.

This clone was counted a few times. V and J are TRBV5-4 and TRBJ2-1, with TRBD2 matching over 12 bases. The CDR3 has 16 amino acids. V lost 5 bases to trimming and J lost 6 bases; unmatched junction nucleotides: 9. In germline, CDR1 is SGHNT, CDR2 YYREEE (reference sequence). CDR3 coding DNA: TGTGCCAGCAGACGTAGACTAGCGGGAGAGTTCAATGAGCAGTTCTTC. Its translation is CASRRRLAGEFNEQFF. Full variable domain (outside the CDR3, taken from reference TRBV5-4 and TRBJ2-1): ETGVTQSPTHLIKTRGQQVTLRCSSQSGHNTVSWYQQALGQGPQFIFQYYREEENGRGNFPPRFSGLQFPNYSSELNVNALELDDSALYLCASRRRLAGEFNEQFFGPGTRLTVL.

This chain joins TRBV18 and TRBJ1-6; the match to TRBD1 covers 7 bases. CDR1 and CDR2 from the germline V gene are KGHSH and LQKENI. V was clipped by 3 bases and J by 6 bases; unmatched bases: 5. CDR3 length equals 15 residues. The CDR3 sequence: CASSPGQGVNSPLHF. The CDR3 bases are TGTGCCAGCTCACCGGGGCAGGGGGTTAATTCACCCCTCCACTTT. The complete variable domain, with remaining parts taken from reference TRBV18 and TRBJ1-6, reads NAGVMQNPRHLVRRRGQEARLRCSPMKGHSHVYWYRQLPEEGLKFMVYLQKENIIDESGMPKERFSAEFPKEGPSILRIQQVVRGDSAAYFCASSPGQGVNSPLHFGNGTRLTVT.

This sequence joins TRBV7-3 and TRBJ2-7; tentatively, D is TRBD2 (6 bases). This CDR3 comprises 13 residues. V lost 3 bases and J lost 3, with 9 bases in between. Germline CDR1 is SGHTA and CDR2 is FQGTGA. The CDR3 spells CASSFLSGYEQYF. CDR3 bases: TGTGCCAGCAGCTTTCTTAGCGGCTACGAGCAGTACTTC.

J is TRBJ2-7 and V is TRBV11-1; the D is unclear. CDR1 SGHAT and CDR2 FQDESV come from the germline V gene (reference sequence). The ends were cut back, 5 bases at V and 3 bases at J, with 11 bases in the middle. This CDR3 spans 13 amino acids. The CDR3 is CASSPGSYYEQYF. The CDR3 region has the DNA TGTGCCAGCAGCCCCGGATCCTACTACGAGCAGTACTTC.

The gene calls are TRBV12-5 and TRBJ1-3, with D hard to call. The CDR3 sequence is 15 residues long. Germline CDR1 reads LGHNT; CDR2 reads FRNRAP. Deletions cut 0 bases from V and 6 bases from J, with 12 bases between. In nucleotides, the CDR3 is TGTGCTAGTGGTTTGGTACCTCTGGAGCTAAACACCATATATTTT. Protein product: CASGLVPLELNTIYF.

The chain employs TRBV7-3 and TRBJ2-7; 14 nucleotides agree with TRBD2. With V trimmed by 1 base and J by 5 bases, 4 bases remained unmatched. The CDR3 loop spans 16 amino acids. The germline V gene encodes CDR1 SGHTA and CDR2 FQGTGA. This chain's CDR3 is CASSLKPGLAGDEQYF. In DNA form, the CDR3 reads TGTGCCAGCAGCTTAAAACCGGGACTAGCGGGAGACGAGCAGTACTTC.

This CDR3 is CASSQDTGTNEKLFF. The CDR3 coding sequence is TGCGCCAGCAGCCAAGATACAGGAACTAATGAAAAACTGTTTTTT. This rearrangement joins TRBV4-3 to TRBJ1-4, with D possibly TRBD1 on 5 matching bases. V dropped 0 bases and J dropped 1 base, with 6 bases sitting between them. CDR3 length equals 15 residues. Germline V gene sequence: CDR1 LGHNA, CDR2 YSLEER.

The chain has TRBV6-5 and TRBJ1-2, with D hard to call. The CDR3 is 13 amino acids. The V end was cut by 0 bases, the J end by 6 bases, with 8 bases between. Germline V gene sequence: CDR1 MNHEY, CDR2 SVGAGI. The CDR3 loop is CASSYSGRDGYTF. The CDR3, as DNA: TGTGCCAGCAGTTACTCAGGCAGAGATGGCTACACCTTC.

The V gene is TRBV5-6, the J gene TRBJ1-2; D gene unclear. The length of the CDR3 is 14 residues. V lost 7 bases and J lost 2, with 15 bases in between. Germline-derived CDR1 and CDR2 are SGHDT and YYEEEE. For the CDR3, the DNA is TGTGCCAGCTTCCGCCCCGCCGGAAACTATGGCTACACCTTC. Its protein product is CASFRPAGNYGYTF.

The sample holds a few counts of this clone. This rearrangement joins TRBV5-1 to TRBJ2-3; D uncertain. Germline lookup yields CDR1 SGHRS and CDR2 YFSETQ. This CDR3 has 15 amino acids. V lost 2 bases and J 3 bases, leaving 13 bases between the germline ends. CDR3 coding DNA: TGCGCCAGCAGCTTTTCCCCACTGGGAACAGATACGCAGTATTTT. Translation: CASSFSPLGTDTQYF.

This chain connects TRBV28 to TRBJ2-5, with 7 bases fitting TRBD1. V trimming: 5 bases; J trimming: 5 bases; junction bases outside the gene matches: 8. Germline CDR1 and CDR2: MDHEN and SYDVKM. CDR3 length: 14 amino acids. The CDR3 sequence is CASSQRQGMETQYF. The CDR3 DNA sequence: TGTGCCAGCAGTCAGAGACAGGGAATGGAGACCCAGTACTTC.

V gene TRBV12-1 combines with J gene TRBJ2-5. TRBV12-1 is reported as a pseudogene. The CDR3 totals 14 residues. The CDR3 loop reads CASAYLGAAETQYF. CDR3 coding DNA: TGTGCCAGCGCATACCTCGGGGCCGCCGAGACCCAGTACTTC.